The clone carrying this TCR beta chain was seen once. The data derive from a study of CD8 T cells in Susac syndrome. V was trimmed by 0 bases and J by 4 bases, leaving 16 bases between them. Germline V gene sequence: CDR1 SGHDT, CDR2 YYEEEE. CDR3 length: 16 amino acids. Random hexamers were used to reverse transcribe about 0.5 to 1 ug of RNA. An immunoSEQ multiplex PCR amplified TCR beta CDR3 over 54 Vbeta and 13 Jbeta. TCRdb independently ran MiXCR on the immunoSEQ multiplex PCR reads; one entry per CDR3 protein. The table lists about 190,000 distinct CDR3 sequences, roughly 90% of them singletons, with over 0.075% in the top ten.

Sample: CD4+ T cells from PBMCs. V usage is TRBV5-6 and J usage is TRBJ1-1; no firm D call. The TCR was taken from a human donor with Susac syndrome. The CDR3 DNA sequence: TGTGCCAGCAGCTTGGTGAACCGCCCGGGAGGCACTGAAGCTTTCTTT. Translating it yields CASSLVNRPGGTEAFF.